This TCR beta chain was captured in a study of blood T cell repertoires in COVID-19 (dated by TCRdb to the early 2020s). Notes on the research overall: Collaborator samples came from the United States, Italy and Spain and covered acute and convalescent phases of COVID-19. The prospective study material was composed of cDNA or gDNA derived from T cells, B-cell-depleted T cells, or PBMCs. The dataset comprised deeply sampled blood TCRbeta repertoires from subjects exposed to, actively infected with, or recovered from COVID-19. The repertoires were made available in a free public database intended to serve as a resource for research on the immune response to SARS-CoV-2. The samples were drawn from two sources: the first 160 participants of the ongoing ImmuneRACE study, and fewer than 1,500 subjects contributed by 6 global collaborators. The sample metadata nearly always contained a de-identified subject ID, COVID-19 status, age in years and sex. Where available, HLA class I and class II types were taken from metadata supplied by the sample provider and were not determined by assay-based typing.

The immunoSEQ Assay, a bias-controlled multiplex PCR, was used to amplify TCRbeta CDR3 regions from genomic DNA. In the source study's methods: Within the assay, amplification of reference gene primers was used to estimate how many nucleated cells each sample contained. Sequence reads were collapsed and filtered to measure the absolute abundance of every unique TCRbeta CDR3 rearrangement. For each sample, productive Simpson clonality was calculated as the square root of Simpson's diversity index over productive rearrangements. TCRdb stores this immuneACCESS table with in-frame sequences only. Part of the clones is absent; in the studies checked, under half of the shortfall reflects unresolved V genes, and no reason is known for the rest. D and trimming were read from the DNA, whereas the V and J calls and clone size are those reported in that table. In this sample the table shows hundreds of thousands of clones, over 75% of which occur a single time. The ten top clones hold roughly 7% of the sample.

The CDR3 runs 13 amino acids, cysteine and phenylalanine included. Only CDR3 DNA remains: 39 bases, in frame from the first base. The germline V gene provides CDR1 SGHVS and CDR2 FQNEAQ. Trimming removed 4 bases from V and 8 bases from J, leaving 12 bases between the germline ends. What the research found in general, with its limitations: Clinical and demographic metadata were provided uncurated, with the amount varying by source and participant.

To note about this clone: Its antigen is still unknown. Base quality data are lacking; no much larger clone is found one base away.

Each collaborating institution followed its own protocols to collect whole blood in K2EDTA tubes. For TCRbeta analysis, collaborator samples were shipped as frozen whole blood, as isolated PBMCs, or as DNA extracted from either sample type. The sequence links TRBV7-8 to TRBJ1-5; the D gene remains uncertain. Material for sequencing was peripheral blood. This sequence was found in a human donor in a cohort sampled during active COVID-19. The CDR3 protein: CASSSEDWEPQHF. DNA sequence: TGTGCCAGCAGCTCGGAAGACTGGGAGCCCCAGCATTTT. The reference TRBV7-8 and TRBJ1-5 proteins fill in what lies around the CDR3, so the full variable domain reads GAGVSQSPRYKVAKRGQDVALRCDPISGHVSLFWYQQALGQGPEFLTYFQNEAQLDKSGLPSDRFFAERPEGSVSTLKIQRTQQEDSAVYLCASSSEDWEPQHFGDGTRLSIL.